A single sample gave rise to the 8 T cell receptor beta chains below, sequenced in a study of OX40 agonist ivuxolimab in advanced cancers. Only in-frame clones appear in the TCRdb table, and some are missing; sequencing was by immunoSEQ multiplex PCR. Among about 76,000 clones listed, approximately 83% were seen once. This specimen was CD4+ or CD8+ T cells sorted from blood, taken in a trial of the OX40 agonist ivuxolimab. These receptors came from an adult with an advanced solid tumor such as melanoma, head and neck, liver or kidney cancer.

The rearrangement joins TRBV7-9 to TRBJ1-2; D not resolved. V was clipped by 4 bases and J by 4 bases, with 10 bases between them. The germline CDR1 and CDR2 sequences are SEHNR and FQNEAQ (reference sequence). This CDR3 contains 13 residues. CDR3 nucleotides: TGTGCCAGCAGCTCCCCGACCCTCTATGGCTACACCTTC. It translates to CASSSPTLYGYTF.

This clone was detected only once. The genes are TRBV4-1 and TRBJ2-1; 8 nucleotides line up with TRBD2. Germline CDR1 and CDR2: MGHRA and YSYEKL. This CDR3 has 16 amino acids. V shed 4 bases, J shed 7 bases, and the junction held 12 bases outside the gene matches. The DNA for the CDR3 is TGCGCCAGCAGCCTCCCGCTAGCGGGTGGGGGGAATGAGCAGTTCTTC. Its protein product is CASSLPLAGGGNEQFF.

The chain joins TRBV29-1 to TRBJ1-1; D ambiguous. Trimming left V 1 base short and J 5 bases short, with 14 bases between. The CDR3 is made up of 14 amino acids. Germline CDR1 SQVTM, CDR2 ANQGSEA. The CDR3 spells CSVEGFAGKTEAFF. In DNA form, the CDR3 reads TGCAGCGTTGAAGGGTTTGCGGGGAAAACTGAAGCTTTCTTT.

The CDR3 nucleotides read TGTGCCAGCAGTTACTGGACAGGGTCCTACGAGCAGTACTTC. This translates into CASSYWTGSYEQYF. The chain uses TRBV6-6 and TRBJ2-7, with TRBD1 identical over 8 bases. V gave up 1 base and J gave up 1 base; unmatched junction bases: 0. Germline values: CDR1 MNHNY, CDR2 SVGAGI (reference sequence). The CDR3 is 14 residues long.

The J gene is TRBJ2-4, the V gene TRBV7-9, with unresolved D. This CDR3 region has 19 residues. Trimming took off 8 bases at V and 0 bases at J, with 26 bases between the two ends. Germline V gene data show CDR1 as SEHNR and CDR2 as FQNEAQ (reference sequence). The CDR3: CASVPPASVPFGAKNIQYF. In nucleotides, the CDR3 is TGTGCCAGCGTACCCCCTGCCAGCGTTCCATTTGGAGCCAAAAACATTCAGTACTTC. Combining the CDR3 with reference TRBV7-9 and TRBJ2-4 gives the whole variable domain DTGVSQNPRHKITKRGQNVTFRCDPISEHNRLYWYRQTLGQGPEFLTYFQNEAQLEKSRLLSDRFSAERPKGSFSTLEIQRTEQGDSAMYLCASVPPASVPFGAKNIQYFGAGTRLSVL.

This chain links TRBV10-3 with TRBJ2-2; perhaps TRBD2 as D (5 bases). The CDR3 extends over 13 amino acids. V dropped 7 bases and J dropped 2 bases, with 8 bases sitting between them. Germline values: CDR1 ENHRY, CDR2 SYGVKD. The CDR3 DNA reads as TGTGCCATCACACGGGGAAACACCGGGGAGCTGTTTTTT. Its translation: CAITRGNTGELFF.

The rearrangement joins TRBV27 to TRBJ1-2; 7 nucleotides line up with TRBD1. The CDR3 length is 14 residues. Germline V gene lookup returns CDR1 MNHEY and CDR2 SMNVEV (reference sequence). With V trimmed by 2 bases and J by 8 bases, 8 bases remained unmatched. The CDR3 region has the DNA TGTGCCAGCAGTTTAGCCGGGACAGTCACGGGCTACACCTTC. Amino acids: CASSLAGTVTGYTF.

J is TRBJ1-2 and V is TRBV6-6; D ambiguous. Trimming left V 7 bases short and J 2 bases short, with 11 bases between. The germline gives CDR1 MNHNY, CDR2 SVGAGI (reference sequence). CDR3 length: 13 residues. The CDR3 here is CASTQGRNYGYTF. The CDR3 DNA follows: TGTGCCAGCACCCAAGGGAGGAACTATGGCTACACCTTC.